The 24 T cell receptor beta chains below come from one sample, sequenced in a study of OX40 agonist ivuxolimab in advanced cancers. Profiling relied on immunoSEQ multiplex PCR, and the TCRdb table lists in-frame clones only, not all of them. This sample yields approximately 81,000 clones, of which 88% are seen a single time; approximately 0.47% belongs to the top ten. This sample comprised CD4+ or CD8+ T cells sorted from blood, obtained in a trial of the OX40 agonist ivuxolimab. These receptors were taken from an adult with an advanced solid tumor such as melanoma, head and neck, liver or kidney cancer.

CDR3 DNA sequence: TGCGCCAGCAGCCCCGTGGTGGAGGGGTATGGCTACACCTTC. Its translation is CASSPVVEGYGYTF. The gene calls are TRBV5-1 and TRBJ1-2; TRBD1 is a possible D gene (5 bases). The CDR3 totals 14 residues. V was trimmed by 4 bases and J by 5 bases, leaving 15 bases between them. CDR1 is SGHRS and CDR2 is YFSETQ in the germline V gene.

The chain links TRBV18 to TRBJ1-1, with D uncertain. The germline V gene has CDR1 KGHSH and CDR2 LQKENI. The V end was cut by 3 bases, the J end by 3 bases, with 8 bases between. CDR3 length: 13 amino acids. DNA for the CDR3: TGTGCCAGCTCACCTCTGCGTGACACTGAAGCTTTCTTT. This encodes CASSPLRDTEAFF.

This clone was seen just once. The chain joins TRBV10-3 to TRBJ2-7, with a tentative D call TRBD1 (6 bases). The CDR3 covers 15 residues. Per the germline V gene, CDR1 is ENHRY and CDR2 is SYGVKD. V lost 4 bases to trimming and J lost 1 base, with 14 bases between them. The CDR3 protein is CAISGQASSSYEQYF. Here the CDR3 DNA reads TGTGCCATCAGTGGACAGGCTTCTTCATCCTACGAGCAGTACTTC.

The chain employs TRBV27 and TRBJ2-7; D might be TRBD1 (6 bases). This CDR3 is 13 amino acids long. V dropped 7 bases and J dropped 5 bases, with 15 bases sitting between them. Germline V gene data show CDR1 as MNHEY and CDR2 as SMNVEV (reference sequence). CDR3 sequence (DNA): TGTGCCAGCACCGGCAGGGGTAGTAACGAGCAGTACTTC. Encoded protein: CASTGRGSNEQYF.

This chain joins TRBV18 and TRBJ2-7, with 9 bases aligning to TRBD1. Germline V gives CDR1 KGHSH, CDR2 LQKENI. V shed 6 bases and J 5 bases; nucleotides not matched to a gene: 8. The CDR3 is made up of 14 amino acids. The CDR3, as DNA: TGTGCCAGCTCTCCCCGGGACAGGGATCACGAGCAGTACTTC. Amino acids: CASSPRDRDHEQYF.

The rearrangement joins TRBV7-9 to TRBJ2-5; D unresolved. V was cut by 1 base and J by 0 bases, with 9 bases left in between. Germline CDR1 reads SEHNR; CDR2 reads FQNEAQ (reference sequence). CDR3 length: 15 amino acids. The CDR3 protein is CASSLEIVYQETQYF. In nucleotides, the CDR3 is TGTGCCAGCAGCTTAGAGATAGTGTACCAAGAGACCCAGTACTTC.

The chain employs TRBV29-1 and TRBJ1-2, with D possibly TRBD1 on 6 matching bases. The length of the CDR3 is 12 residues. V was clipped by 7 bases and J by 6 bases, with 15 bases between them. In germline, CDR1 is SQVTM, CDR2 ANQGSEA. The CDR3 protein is CSGGQLRDGYTF. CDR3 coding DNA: TGCAGCGGGGGACAACTAAGAGATGGCTACACCTTC.

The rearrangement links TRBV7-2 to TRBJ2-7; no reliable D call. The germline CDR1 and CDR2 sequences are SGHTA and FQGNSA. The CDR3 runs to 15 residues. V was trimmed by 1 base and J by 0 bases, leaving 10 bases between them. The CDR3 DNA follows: TGTGCCAGCAGCTTAGGGAGTCATAGCTCCTACGAGCAGTACTTC. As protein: CASSLGSHSSYEQYF.

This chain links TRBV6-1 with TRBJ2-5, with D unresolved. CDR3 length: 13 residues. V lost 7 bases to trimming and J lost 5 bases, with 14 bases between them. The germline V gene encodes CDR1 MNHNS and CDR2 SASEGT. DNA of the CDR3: TGTGCCAGCAAGGTGCCTGGGGTGGAGACCCAGTACTTC. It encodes CASKVPGVETQYF.

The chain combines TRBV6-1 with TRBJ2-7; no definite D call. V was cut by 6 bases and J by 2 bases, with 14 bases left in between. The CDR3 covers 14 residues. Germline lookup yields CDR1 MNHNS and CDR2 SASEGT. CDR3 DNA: TGTGCCAGCAGCCCCCGAGCCAAGGCCTACGAGCAGTACTTC. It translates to CASSPRAKAYEQYF.

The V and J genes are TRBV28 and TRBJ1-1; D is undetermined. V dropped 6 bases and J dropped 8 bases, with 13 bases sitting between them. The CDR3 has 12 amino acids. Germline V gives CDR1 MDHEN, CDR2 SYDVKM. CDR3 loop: CASRPALMEAFF. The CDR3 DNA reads TGTGCCAGCAGGCCTGCACTGATGGAAGCTTTCTTT.

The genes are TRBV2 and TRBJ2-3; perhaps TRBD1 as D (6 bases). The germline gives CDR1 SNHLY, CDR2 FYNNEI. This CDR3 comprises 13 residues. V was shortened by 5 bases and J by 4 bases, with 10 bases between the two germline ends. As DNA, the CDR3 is TGTGCCAGCAGTCAGGGGCGCCCAGATACGCAGTATTTT. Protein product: CASSQGRPDTQYF.

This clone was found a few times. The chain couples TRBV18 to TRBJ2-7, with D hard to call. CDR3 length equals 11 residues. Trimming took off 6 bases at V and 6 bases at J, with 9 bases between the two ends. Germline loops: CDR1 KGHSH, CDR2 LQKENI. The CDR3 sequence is CASSQPGEQYF. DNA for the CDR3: TGTGCCAGCTCCCAGCCCGGCGAGCAGTACTTC.

Here the CDR3 reads CASSLGQGDSPLHF. For the CDR3, the DNA is TGTGCCAGCAGCTTGGGACAGGGGGATTCACCCCTCCACTTT. The chain joins TRBV9 to TRBJ1-6; 11 positions agree with TRBD1. Looked up from germline, CDR1 is SGDLS and CDR2 is YYNGEE. The CDR3 contains 14 residues. After removal of 4 bases from V and 8 bases from J, the junction contained 2 bases not matched to a gene. The full variable domain, rest sourced from reference TRBV9 and TRBJ1-6, is DSGVTQTPKHLITATGQRVTLRCSPRSGDLSVYWYQQSLDQGLQFLIQYYNGEERAKGNILERFSAQQFPDLHSELNLSSLELGDSALYFCASSLGQGDSPLHFGNGTRLTVT.

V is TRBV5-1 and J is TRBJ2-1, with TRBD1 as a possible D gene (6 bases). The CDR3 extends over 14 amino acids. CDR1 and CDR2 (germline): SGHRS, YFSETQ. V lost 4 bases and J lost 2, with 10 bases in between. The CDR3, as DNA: TGCGCCAGCAGCCTCGGACAGACCTACAATGAGCAGTTCTTC. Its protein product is CASSLGQTYNEQFF. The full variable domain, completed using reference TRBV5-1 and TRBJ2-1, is KAGVTQTPRYLIKTRGQQVTLSCSPISGHRSVSWYQQTPGQGLQFLFEYFSETQRNKGNFPGRFSGRQFSNSRSEMNVSTLELGDSALYLCASSLGQTYNEQFFGPGTRLTVL.

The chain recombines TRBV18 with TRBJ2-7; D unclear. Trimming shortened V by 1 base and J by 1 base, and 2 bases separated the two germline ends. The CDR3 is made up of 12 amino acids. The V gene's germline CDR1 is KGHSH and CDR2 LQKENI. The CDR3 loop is CASSPQSYEQYF. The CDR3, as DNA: TGTGCCAGCTCACCACAGTCCTACGAGCAGTACTTC. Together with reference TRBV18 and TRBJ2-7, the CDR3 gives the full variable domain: NAGVMQNPRHLVRRRGQEARLRCSPMKGHSHVYWYRQLPEEGLKFMVYLQKENIIDESGMPKERFSAEFPKEGPSILRIQQVVRGDSAAYFCASSPQSYEQYFGPGTRLTVT.

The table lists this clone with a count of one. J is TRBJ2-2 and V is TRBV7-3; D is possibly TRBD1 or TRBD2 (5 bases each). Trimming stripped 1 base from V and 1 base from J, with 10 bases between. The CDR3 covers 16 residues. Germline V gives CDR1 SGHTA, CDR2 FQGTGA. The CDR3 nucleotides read TGTGCCAGCAGCTTAAACGGGGCTATGAACACCGGGGAGCTGTTTTTT. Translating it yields CASSLNGAMNTGELFF. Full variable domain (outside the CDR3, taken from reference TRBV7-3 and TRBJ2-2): GAGVSQTPSNKVTEKGKYVELRCDPISGHTALYWYRQSLGQGPEFLIYFQGTGAADDSGLPNDRFFAVRPEGSVSTLKIQRTERGDSAVYLCASSLNGAMNTGELFFGEGSRLTVL.

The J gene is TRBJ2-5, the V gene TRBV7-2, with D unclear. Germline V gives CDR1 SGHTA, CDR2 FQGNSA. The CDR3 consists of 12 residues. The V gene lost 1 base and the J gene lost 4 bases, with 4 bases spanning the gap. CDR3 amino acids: CASSLGRETQYF. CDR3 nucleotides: TGTGCCAGCAGCTTAGGAAGAGAGACCCAGTACTTC.

The DNA of the CDR3 is TGTGCCAGCATGGGGACCTTCAGGTCCCAGCATTTT. Translated, it gives CASMGTFRSQHF. This chain uses TRBV6-1 with TRBJ1-5, with D perhaps TRBD1 (5 bases). V lost 7 bases to trimming and J lost 11 bases, with 15 bases between them. The CDR3 covers 12 residues. Germline V CDR1 and CDR2: MNHNS, SASEGT.

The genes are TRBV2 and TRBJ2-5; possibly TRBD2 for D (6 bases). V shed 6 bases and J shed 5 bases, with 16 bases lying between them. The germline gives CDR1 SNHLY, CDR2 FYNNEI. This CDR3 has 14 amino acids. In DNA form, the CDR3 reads TGTGCCAGCAGCCCTGGGGGGTCCTTGGAGACCCAGTACTTC. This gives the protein CASSPGGSLETQYF.

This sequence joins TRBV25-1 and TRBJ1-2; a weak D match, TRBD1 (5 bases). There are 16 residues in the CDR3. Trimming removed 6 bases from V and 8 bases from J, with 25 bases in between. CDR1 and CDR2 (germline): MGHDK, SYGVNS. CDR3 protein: CASREEGPNRDLGYTF. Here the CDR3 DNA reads TGTGCCAGCAGGGAGGAGGGTCCAAATCGGGACCTCGGCTACACCTTC.

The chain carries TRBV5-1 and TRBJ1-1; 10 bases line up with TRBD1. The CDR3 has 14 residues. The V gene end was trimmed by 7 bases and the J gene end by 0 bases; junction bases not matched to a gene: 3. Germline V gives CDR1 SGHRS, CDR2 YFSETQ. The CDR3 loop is CASGTGDVNTEAFF. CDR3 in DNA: TGCGCCAGCGGGACAGGGGATGTGAACACTGAAGCTTTCTTT.

CDR3 protein: CASSPGLAGYNEQFF. For the CDR3, the DNA is TGTGCCAGCTCTCCCGGACTAGCGGGTTACAATGAGCAGTTCTTC. This sequence joins TRBV18 and TRBJ2-1; 11 bases line up with TRBD2. This CDR3 comprises 15 residues. Trimming took 6 bases from V and 4 from J; bases not matched to a gene: 5. Germline loops: CDR1 KGHSH, CDR2 LQKENI.

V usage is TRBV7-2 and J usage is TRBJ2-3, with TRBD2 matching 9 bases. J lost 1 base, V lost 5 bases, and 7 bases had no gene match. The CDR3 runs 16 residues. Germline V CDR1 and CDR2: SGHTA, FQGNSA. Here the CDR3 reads CASSRLGLAGTDTQYF. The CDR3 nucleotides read TGTGCCAGCAGCCGACTGGGACTAGCCGGCACAGATACGCAGTATTTT.